This T cell receptor (beta chain) emerged from a study of blood T cell repertoires in COVID-19. Study background: There were acute and convalescent COVID-19 samples, and they came from the United States, Italy and Spain. T cells, B-cell-depleted T cells, or PBMCs supplied cDNA or gDNA.

This CDR3 comprises 14 residues. From germline, CDR1 is MNHEY and CDR2 SVGAGI. V was pared by 6 bases and J by 0 bases, with 9 bases between. Per the authors' pipeline: Cell counts per sample came from amplifying reference gene primers. Produced via immunoSEQ multiplex PCR; TCRdb's table is partial and in-frame only. V, J and clone size reflect that table, while D and trimming were determined from the DNA. The data contain 200,000 to 250,000 clones, 88% of them singletons. This chain uses TRBV6-5 with TRBJ1-5, with no clear D. Sequencing input: peripheral blood. The sequence came from a man aged 70-80 years with acute or convalescent COVID-19. CDR3 nucleotide sequence: TGTGCCAGCAGGCAGGCGTATAGCAATCAGCCCCAGCATTTT. This translates into CASRQAYSNQPQHF.